Sequencing of this T cell receptor beta chain was carried out in a study of CD8 T cells in Susac syndrome (dated 2019 in TCRdb). General notes on the study: Of the Susac syndrome patients who were sequenced, about six had clinically active disease and eight or nine were in clinical remission. At the time of blood withdrawal, Susac syndrome patients were either therapy-naive, taking corticosteroids (with some also receiving IVIg), or on IVIg alone. The study used repertoire sequencing to test whether antigen drove CD8+ T cell activation and differentiation in Susac syndrome.

Peripheral blood CD8+ and CD4+ T cells from healthy donors, Susac syndrome patients and multiple sclerosis patients were profiled using high-throughput TCR beta sequencing. The Susac syndrome patients fulfilled recently defined diagnostic criteria for definite or probable disease. Bulk CD8+ and CD4+ T cells were purified magnetically by negative isolation, whereas CD8+ TEMRA cells were enriched by FACS. Blood was drawn into EDTA tubes, processed within 24 hours, and PBMCs were isolated by density gradient centrifugation. PBMCs intended for TCR sequencing were cryopreserved in liquid nitrogen and were subsequently thawed in a 37 degrees C water bath. A purity of at least 90% was achieved for sorted or isolated CD4+, CD8+ and CD8+ TEMRA cells. RNA was extracted using the RNeasy kit, and about 0.5 to 1 ug of the RNA was reverse transcribed with random hexamers. The immunoSEQ multiplex PCR assay, which covers 54 Vbeta and 13 Jbeta segments, was used to amplify TCR beta CDR3 regions. PCR amplification bias was corrected using a synthetic template baseline for primer optimization and computational correction. In the original analysis: Reads were annotated to V, D and J genes according to IMGT and were analyzed with immunoSEQ Analyzer, with only productive sequences retained. Clonality was computed as one minus Shannon entropy normalized by log2 of the number of productive unique sequences. For each patient and control, public and private clones were evaluated within the 100 most prevalent clones. Clones were defined as Susac-specific if absent from the healthy and MS cohorts, from around 1,000 published viral clones and from other ImmuneACCESS disease sequences. TCRdb reanalyzed the raw reads on its own, using fastp at Q25 for trimming and MiXCR for clone calling, and kept in-frame beta chains. Every distinct CDR3 protein forms one entry, paired with its most common genes and DNA. For this entry, the V and J calls and clone size follow TCRdb and not the study's own pipeline. The sample table lists fewer than 200,000 distinct CDR3 sequences, 90% to 95% of them with a count of one. Of the sample, more than 0.095% falls within the top ten clones.

For this clonotype: What antigen it recognizes has not been identified. Per-base quality was not reported, and no clone a single base away is much larger than it.

The germline V gene sets CDR1 to MNHEY and CDR2 to SVGEGT. The germline V and J ends show losses of 1 base and 4 bases respectively, and no gene match explains 5 bases of the junction. From cysteine to phenylalanine, the CDR3 is 15 amino acids long. The only DNA kept is the CDR3, 45 bases in frame from the first base. General conclusions and limits of the study: The CD4+ T cell repertoire of patients with Susac syndrome showed no detectable clonal expansion. The number of individuals in the TCR sequencing and HLA analysis was recognized as being relatively small.

Source material: CD4+ T cells from PBMCs. The rearrangement combines TRBV6-2 or TRBV6-3 with TRBJ1-2; 8 bases in between match TRBD1. This sequence was found in a human donor with Susac syndrome. The CDR3: CASSYFATGAYGYTF. The DNA sequence is TGTGCCAGCAGTTACTTTGCGACAGGGGCCTATGGCTACACCTTC.